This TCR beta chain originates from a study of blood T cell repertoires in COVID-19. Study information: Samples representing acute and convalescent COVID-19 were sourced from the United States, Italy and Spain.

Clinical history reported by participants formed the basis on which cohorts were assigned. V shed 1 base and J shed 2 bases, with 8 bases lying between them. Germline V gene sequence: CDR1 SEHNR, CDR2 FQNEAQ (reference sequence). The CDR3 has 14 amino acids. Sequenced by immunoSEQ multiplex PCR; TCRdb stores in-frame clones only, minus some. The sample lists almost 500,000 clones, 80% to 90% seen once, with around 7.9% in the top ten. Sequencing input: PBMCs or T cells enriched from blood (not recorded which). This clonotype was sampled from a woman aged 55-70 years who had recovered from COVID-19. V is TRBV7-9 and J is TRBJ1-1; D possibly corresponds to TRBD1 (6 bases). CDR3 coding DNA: TGTGCCAGCAGCTTAGGGGGGCCAAACACTGAAGCTTTCTTT. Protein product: CASSLGGPNTEAFF.